The clone carrying this T cell receptor beta chain was seen a few times. Its antigen is currently unknown. The germline V gene encodes CDR1 MNHNS and CDR2 SASEGT. CDR3 length: 12 amino acids. Trimming stripped 1 base from V and 8 bases from J, with 8 bases between. The data stem from a study of vaccination effects on CD4 cells after COVID-19. The assay was immunoSEQ multiplex PCR, and TCRdb's table has in-frame clones only and misses some. Of fewer than 85,000 clones in the sample, around 81% were seen once. Antigen-specific CD4+ T cells expanded by the ViraFEST assay with viral peptide pools were then sequenced. Upon completion of approximately ten days in culture, CD4+ T cells were isolated. Vaccine recipients had no previous SARS-CoV-2 infection; their nucleocapsid antibodies were negative. Days 3 and 7 were when half the medium was replaced with IL-2 medium.

The clonotype was recovered from a human donor who received a COVID-19 vaccine. The rearrangement links TRBV6-1 to TRBJ1-2; unclear D gene. The source material was CD4+ T cells from PBMCs cultured with SARS-CoV-2 spike peptides, sampled before COVID-19 vaccination. CDR3 nucleotides: TGTGCCAGCAGTGAAGGCCCCTGGGGCTACACCTTC. Its translation is CASSEGPWGYTF.